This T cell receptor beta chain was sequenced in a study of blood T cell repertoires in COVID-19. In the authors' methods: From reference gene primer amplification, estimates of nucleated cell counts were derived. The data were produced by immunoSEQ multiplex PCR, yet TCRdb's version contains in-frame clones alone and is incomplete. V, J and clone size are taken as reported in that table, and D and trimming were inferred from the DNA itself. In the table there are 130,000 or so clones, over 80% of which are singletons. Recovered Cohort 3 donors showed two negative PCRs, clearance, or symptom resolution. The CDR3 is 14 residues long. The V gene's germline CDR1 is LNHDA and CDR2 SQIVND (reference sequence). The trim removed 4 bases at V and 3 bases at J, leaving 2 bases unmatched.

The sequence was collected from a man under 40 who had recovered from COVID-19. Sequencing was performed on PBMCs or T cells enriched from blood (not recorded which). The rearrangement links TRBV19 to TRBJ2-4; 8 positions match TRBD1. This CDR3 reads CASSTTGGKNIQYF. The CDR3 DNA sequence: TGTGCCAGTAGTACCACAGGGGGCAAAAACATTCAGTACTTC.